This T cell receptor (beta chain) derives from a study of shared clonotypes between healthy human individuals. Study details: Used for every donor were three CD4 naive, three CD4 memory, two CD8 naive and one CD8 memory plate. Study results and limitations: An effect of sequencing depth on clonotype sharing among donors was expected. A handful of donors shared around 5.2% of their naive CD4 clonotypes.

A CD45RA+ naive subset and a CD45RA-negative memory subset were split from CD4+ cells. Points on this clone: The antigen is undetermined.

TCRdb keeps only in-frame clones here, not all; method: immunoSEQ multiplex PCR. The table includes millions of clones, more than 80% detected once. The CDR3 loop spans 13 amino acids. In germline, CDR1 is MGHRA, CDR2 YSYEKL. V lost 4 bases, J lost 10 bases, and 7 bases stayed unmatched. V is TRBV4-1 and J is TRBJ1-2; 9 bases agree with TRBD1. The sequence was collected from a man aged 18-30 years in good health. Input material: naive CD4+ T cells sorted from blood. Indicated subset: CD45RA+ positively selected. The CDR3 nucleotides are TGCGCCAGCAGCCTGGACAGGGGTGACATCTACACCTTC. Residues: CASSLDRGDIYTF.